Reported below is one T cell receptor beta chain. Its antigen is not known. The data stem from a study of neurological immune-mediated disorders. General study results and limits: Association of the multiple sclerosis repertoire cluster with clinical or MRI features was not observed for any feature. One related-CDR3 cluster, which may be a signature, held the repertoires of 18 of 34 multiple sclerosis patients after phylogenetic grouping.

The unsorted libraries originated from 2 million PBMCs that had been stored at -80 C. V was pared by 7 bases and J by 6 bases, with 18 bases between. CDR3 length: 15 residues. Germline-derived CDR1 and CDR2 are MDHEN and SYDVKM. Synthesis of cDNA was carried out by template-switch 5'RACE. The reaction used 10-nucleotide random UMIs. From the 5' RACE reads, TCRdb called clonotypes with MiXCR, one entry per CDR3 protein. In the table there are 45,000 to 65,000 distinct CDR3 sequences, roughly 4.3% of which are singletons. The receptor was derived from a man in his fifties with multiple sclerosis. Sequencing was carried out using PBMCs. The genes are TRBV28 and TRBJ2-2; D gene ambiguous. CDR3 sequence (DNA): TGTGCCAGCACCCCCAACGGGCTAGTCGCCGGGGAGCTGTTTTTT. Residues: CASTPNGLVAGELFF.